Sequencing of this T cell receptor beta chain was carried out in a study of T-cell memory formation after mild COVID-19. Study details: For the most part, TCR clusters were specific to one donor.

TCRdb itself ran the 5' RACE reads through MiXCR, one entry per CDR3 protein. The data contain a few hundred thousand distinct CDR3 sequences, around a fifth of them seen just once; the ten biggest clones take up around an eighth. This clonotype was seen a few times. Its antigen is not known. General study findings and limits: The authors did not confirm SARS-CoV-2 specificity of second-wave clones peaking day 37. Pre-infection memory carried some responding clones, suggesting that cross-reactive memory joined. Clones which contracted sat mainly in CM and EM if CD4+, and in EMRA if CD8+.

Sequenced material: PBMCs or a T cell subset sorted from them (not recorded which). The receptor was derived from an adult woman who had mild COVID-19 (a few samples of this study predate the infection). Cell type and time point are not known.

Written as DNA, the CDR3 is TGTGCCAGCAGTTTAGGGGACTCCTGGAGCGCTAGCGGAGGCAATGAGCAGTTCTTC. Translating it yields CASSLGDSWSASGGNEQFF. The chain joins TRBV12-3 or TRBV12-4 to TRBJ2-1; 7 bases are shared with TRBD2. The CDR3 sequence is 19 residues long. Losses at the gene ends were 1 base for V and 6 bases for J; bases not matched to a gene: 18.